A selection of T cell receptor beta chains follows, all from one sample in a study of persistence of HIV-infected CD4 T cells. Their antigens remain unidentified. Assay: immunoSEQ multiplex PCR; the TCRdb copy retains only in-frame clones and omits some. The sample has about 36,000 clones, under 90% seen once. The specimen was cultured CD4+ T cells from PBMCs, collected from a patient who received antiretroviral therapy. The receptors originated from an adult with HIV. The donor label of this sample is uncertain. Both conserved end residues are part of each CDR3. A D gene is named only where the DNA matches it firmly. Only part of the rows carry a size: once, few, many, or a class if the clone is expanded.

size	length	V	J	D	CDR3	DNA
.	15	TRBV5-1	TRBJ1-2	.	CASSLYAGENYGYTF	TGCGCCAGCAGCTTGTACGCAGGAGAGAACTATGGCTACACCTTC
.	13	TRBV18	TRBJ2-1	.	CASSPEPRREQFF	TGTGCCAGCTCACCTGAGCCAAGGCGTGAGCAGTTCTTC
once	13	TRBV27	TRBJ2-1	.	CASTGQGSNEQFF	TGTGCTTCAACAGGTCAGGGGAGCAATGAGCAGTTCTTC
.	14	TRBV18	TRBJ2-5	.	CASSSQGFPETQYF	TGTGCCAGCTCATCGCAGGGTTTTCCAGAGACCCAGTACTTC
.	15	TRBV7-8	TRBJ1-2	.	CASSLVTTAAYGYTF	TGTGCCAGCAGCTTAGTCACCACGGCCGCCTATGGCTACACCTTC
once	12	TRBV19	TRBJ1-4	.	CASSTGKGKLFF	TGTGCCAGTAGCACAGGGAAGGGAAAACTGTTTTTT
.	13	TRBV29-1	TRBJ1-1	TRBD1	CSVRQGLNTEAFF	TGCAGCGTCCGACAGGGATTGAACACTGAAGCTTTCTTT
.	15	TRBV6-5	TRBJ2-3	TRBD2	CASSYSRGGWDTQYF	TGTGCCAGCAGTTACAGTCGGGGGGGCTGGGATACGCAGTATTTT
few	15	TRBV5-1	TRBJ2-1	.	CASSLEQAEGDEQFF	TGCGCCAGCAGCTTGGAACAGGCCGAGGGGGATGAGCAGTTCTTC
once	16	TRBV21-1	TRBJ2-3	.	CASSYRTGTSTDTQYF	TGTGCCAGCAGCTACAGAACAGGGACTAGCACAGATACGCAGTATTTT
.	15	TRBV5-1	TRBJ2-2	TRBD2	CASSSSGGGTGELFF	TGCGCCAGCAGCTCAAGCGGGGGCGGCACCGGGGAGCTGTTTTTT
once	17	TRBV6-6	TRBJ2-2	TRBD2	CASSHGGSGGAAGELFF	TGTGCCAGCAGTCACGGAGGTAGCGGGGGGGCTGCCGGGGAGCTGTTTTTT
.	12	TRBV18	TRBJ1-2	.	CASSPPQGGYTF	TGTGCCAGCTCACCACCGCAAGGTGGCTACACCTTC
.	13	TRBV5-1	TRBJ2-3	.	CASKREIPDTQYF	TGCGCCAGCAAAAGGGAAATCCCAGATACGCAGTATTTT
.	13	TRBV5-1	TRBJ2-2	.	CASSFGDTGELFF	TGCGCCAGCAGCTTCGGTGACACCGGGGAGCTGTTTTTT
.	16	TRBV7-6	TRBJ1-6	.	CASSLRSPADNSPLHF	TGTGCCAGCAGCTTAAGGTCGCCTGCCGATAATTCACCCCTCCACTTT
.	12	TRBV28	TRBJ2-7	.	CASSFGHYEQYF	TGTGCCAGCAGTTTCGGACACTACGAGCAGTACTTC
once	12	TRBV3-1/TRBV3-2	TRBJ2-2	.	CASSQFGRELFF	TGTGCCAGCAGCCAATTCGGCCGGGAGCTGTTTTTT
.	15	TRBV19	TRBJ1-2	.	CATTPGFYTNYGYTF	TGTGCCACCACCCCAGGGTTTTACACCAACTATGGCTACACCTTC
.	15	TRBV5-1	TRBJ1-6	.	CASRPATAGVSPLHF	TGCGCCAGCAGACCCGCGACAGCGGGGGTTTCACCCCTCCACTTT
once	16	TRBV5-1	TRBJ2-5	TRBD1	CASSPIQGSQFSSQYF	TGCGCCAGCAGCCCGATACAGGGGTCCCAGTTTTCGTCCCAGTACTTC
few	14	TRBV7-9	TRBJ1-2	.	CASSLVGTTYGYTF	TGTGCCAGCAGCTTAGTCGGGACGACCTATGGCTACACCTTC
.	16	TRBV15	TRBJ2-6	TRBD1	CATSRGQASGANVLTF	TGTGCCACCAGCAGGGGACAGGCGTCTGGGGCCAACGTCCTGACTTTC
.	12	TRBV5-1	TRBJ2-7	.	CASSFQVGEQYF	TGCGCCAGCAGCTTTCAGGTAGGCGAGCAGTACTTC
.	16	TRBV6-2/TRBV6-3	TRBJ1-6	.	CASSRTGTALYSPLHF	TGTGCCAGCAGTCGTACAGGGACGGCATTGTATTCACCCCTCCACTTT
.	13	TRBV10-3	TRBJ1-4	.	CAIRGRLEEKLFF	TGTGCCATCAGGGGGCGTCTAGAGGAAAAACTGTTTTTT
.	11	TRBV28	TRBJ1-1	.	CASSGLREAFF	TGTGCCAGCTCGGGGTTGCGTGAAGCTTTCTTT
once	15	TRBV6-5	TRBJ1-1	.	CASVDSRGGNTEAFF	TGTGCCAGTGTGGATTCTCGGGGCGGAAACACTGAAGCTTTCTTT
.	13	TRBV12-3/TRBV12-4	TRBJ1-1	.	CASSFGKNTEAFF	TGTGCCAGCAGTTTCGGTAAAAACACTGAAGCTTTCTTT
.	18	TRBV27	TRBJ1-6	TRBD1	CASKRYMTGNFVYSPLHF	TGTGCCAGCAAACGTTATATGACAGGGAACTTCGTGTATTCACCCCTCCACTTT
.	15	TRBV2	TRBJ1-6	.	CASSERSGYNSPLHF	TGTGCCAGCAGTGAACGTTCGGGTTATAATTCACCCCTCCACTTT
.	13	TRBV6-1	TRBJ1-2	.	CASSEMSSYGYTF	TGTGCCAGCAGTGAAATGTCCAGCTATGGCTACACCTTC
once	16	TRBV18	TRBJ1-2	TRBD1	CASSPNHPTGGYGYTF	TGTGCCAGCTCGCCAAACCACCCGACAGGGGGCTATGGCTACACCTTC
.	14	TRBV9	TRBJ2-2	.	CASSVEDSTGELFF	TGTGCCAGCAGCGTGGAGGACTCCACCGGGGAGCTGTTTTTT
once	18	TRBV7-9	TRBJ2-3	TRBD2	CASSGGTSGGRSTDTQYF	TGTGCCAGCAGCGGCGGGACTAGCGGGGGGCGGAGCACAGATACGCAGTATTTT
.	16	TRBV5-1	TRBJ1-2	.	CASSLVLGGTGYGYTF	TGCGCCAGCAGCTTGGTTCTCGGGGGCACTGGCTATGGCTACACCTTC
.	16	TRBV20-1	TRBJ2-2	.	CSASRIGGWNTGELFF	TGCAGTGCTAGTCGGATAGGGGGTTGGAACACCGGGGAGCTGTTTTTT
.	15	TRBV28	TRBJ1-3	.	CASSPGGGPGNTIYF	TGTGCCAGCAGTCCCGGTGGGGGACCTGGAAACACCATATATTTT
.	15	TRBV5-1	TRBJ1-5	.	CASSLAGGFNQPQHF	TGCGCCAGCAGCTTGGCCGGCGGGTTCAATCAGCCCCAGCATTTT
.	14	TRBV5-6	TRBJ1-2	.	CASSLFSWDYGYTF	TGTGCCAGCAGCTTATTTTCATGGGACTATGGCTACACCTTC
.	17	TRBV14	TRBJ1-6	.	CASSQDRGGTYNSPLHF	TGTGCCAGCAGCCAAGATCGCGGAGGGACCTATAATTCACCCCTCCACTTT
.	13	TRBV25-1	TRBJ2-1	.	CASRGSSYNEQFF	TGTGCCAGCCGGGGATCCTCCTACAATGAGCAGTTCTTC
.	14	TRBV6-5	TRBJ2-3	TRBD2	CAIRAGGPADTQYF	TGTGCCATCCGAGCGGGGGGGCCGGCAGATACGCAGTATTTT
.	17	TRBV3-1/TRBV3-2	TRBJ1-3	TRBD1	CASSQDLGTGGGNTIYF	TGTGCCAGCAGCCAAGATCTCGGGACAGGGGGCGGGAACACCATATATTTT
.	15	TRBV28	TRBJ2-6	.	CASSFPGAGANVLTF	TGTGCCAGCAGTTTCCCTGGAGCTGGGGCCAACGTCCTGACTTTC
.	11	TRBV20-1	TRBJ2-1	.	CSADRSMKQFF	TGCAGTGCAGACAGGTCAATGAAGCAGTTCTTC